A selection of T cell receptor beta chains follows, all from one sample in a study of T-cell memory formation after mild COVID-19. One entry per CDR3 protein, called by TCRdb with MiXCR from the 5' RACE reads. The sample lists 25,000 to 35,000 distinct CDR3 sequences, less than 7.5% occurring once. Specimen: PBMCs or a T cell subset sorted from them (not recorded which). The receptors come from an adult woman who had mild COVID-19 (a few samples of this study predate the infection). Cell type and time point are not known. Both conserved end residues are part of each CDR3. A D gene is named only where the DNA matches it firmly. Expanded clones are given a class, and other clones once, few, many or no size at all.

V gene,D gene,clone size,J gene,CDR3 DNA,CDR3 protein
TRBV20-1,TRBD1,NA,TRBJ1-1,TGCAGTGCTAGGACAGGGGGCCCCACTGAAGCTTTCTTT,CSARTGGPTEAFF
TRBV7-9,NA,few,TRBJ2-1,TGTGCCAGCACCCCTCTCGGCGGTGAGCAGTTCTTC,CASTPLGGEQFF
TRBV20-1,NA,few,TRBJ2-3,TGCAGTGCCACTAAGACCCTCACAGATACGCAGTATTTT,CSATKTLTDTQYF
TRBV10-2,NA,many,TRBJ2-2,TGCGCCAGCAGTGAGCCGGGCCGCGGGGAGCTGTTTTTT,CASSEPGRGELFF
TRBV12-3/TRBV12-4,NA,many,TRBJ1-6,TGTGCCAGCAGTTTAAATGCGGGGCGGCCTAATTCACCCCTCCACTTT,CASSLNAGRPNSPLHF
TRBV7-8,TRBD1,many,TRBJ2-7,TGTGCCAGCAGCTCTGTCAACCGGGACAGGGCCCGCGAGCAGTACTTC,CASSSVNRDRAREQYF
TRBV7-6,NA,many,TRBJ2-2,TGTGCCAGCGTTACAGGGAACACCGGGGAGCTGTTTTTT,CASVTGNTGELFF
TRBV2,NA,many,TRBJ2-3,TGTGCCAGCATGGTTACTAGCACAGATACGCAGTATTTT,CASMVTSTDTQYF
TRBV5-1,TRBD1,NA,TRBJ2-1,TGCGCCAGCAGCGTCGACAGGGCGGCCTACAATGAGCAGTTCTTC,CASSVDRAAYNEQFF
TRBV2,TRBD2,NA,TRBJ2-1,TGTGCCAGCAGTCCACCGGGACTAGGCAATGAGCAGTTCTTC,CASSPPGLGNEQFF
TRBV5-6,NA,many,TRBJ2-2,TGTGCCAGCAGCCCATACAGGGTAGCGAGCACCGGGGAGCTGTTTTTT,CASSPYRVASTGELFF
TRBV20-1,TRBD2,many,TRBJ2-5,TGCAGTGCTAGAGAATCGGGAGGGCCCCGCCGGGAGACCCAGTACTTC,CSARESGGPRRETQYF
TRBV7-8,TRBD1,few,TRBJ2-7,TGTGCCAGCATGAGGACAGGGGCCTACGAGCAGTACTTC,CASMRTGAYEQYF
TRBV4-2,NA,many,TRBJ2-2,TGTGCCAGCAGCCCGGGCCCCACCGGGGAGCTGTTTTTT,CASSPGPTGELFF
TRBV20-1,NA,medium-sized,TRBJ1-2,TGCAGTGCTAGAGATCCCTGGGGAACCCCCGGTGACTATGGCTACACCTTC,CSARDPWGTPGDYGYTF
TRBV20-1,TRBD2,many,TRBJ2-5,TGCAGTGCTAGAGGTACTAGCGGGAGTGACATCGAGACCCAGTACTTC,CSARGTSGSDIETQYF
TRBV12-3/TRBV12-4,NA,many,TRBJ1-2,TGTGCCAGCAGTTTGCAGGGCCCCCTTGGGGGAGGCTACACCTTC,CASSLQGPLGGGYTF
TRBV7-6,TRBD2,many,TRBJ2-1,TGTGCCAGCAGCCCCAGGACTAGCGGGGGGAATGAGCAGTTCTTC,CASSPRTSGGNEQFF
TRBV15,NA,many,TRBJ2-2,TGTGCCACCAGCAGAGATCCCGGGGTTTGGGGCACCGGGGAGCTGTTTTTT,CATSRDPGVWGTGELFF
TRBV25-1,NA,many,TRBJ2-7,TGTGCCACTCAAATGGGGAAACTGACTAGTGCCGATACCTACGAGCAGTACTTC,CATQMGKLTSADTYEQYF
TRBV24-1,TRBD1,many,TRBJ1-2,TGTGCCACCAGTGGTGGGACAGCTAACTATGGCTACACCTTC,CATSGGTANYGYTF
TRBV25-1,NA,many,TRBJ2-7,TGTGCCAGCAGTGAAAAGTCGGGGCCGAAATCCTACGAGCAGTACTTC,CASSEKSGPKSYEQYF
TRBV18,NA,few,TRBJ1-2,TGTGCCAGCTCTCAGGACGGTGGACTCAGCTACACCTTC,CASSQDGGLSYTF
TRBV24-1,TRBD1,many,TRBJ1-5,TGTGCCACCAGTGATCCGGGACAGGTTCCCAATCAGCCCCAGCATTTT,CATSDPGQVPNQPQHF
TRBV4-3,TRBD2,NA,TRBJ2-7,TGCGCCAGCAGCCAAGAGCCTAGCGGGAGGAGCGAGCAGTACTTC,CASSQEPSGRSEQYF